Sequencing of this TCR beta chain was carried out in a study of spatial heterogeneity in lung cancer. This clonotype is medium-sized (0.01 to 0.1%) within its sample. Indicated time point: blood at routine non-recurrence follow-up after resection. TCRdb used MiXCR to reprocess the 5' RACE reads, holding one entry per CDR3 protein. Of roughly 72,000 distinct CDR3 sequences listed, 8% to 9.5% are singletons. Trimming cost V 6 bases and J 15 bases, with 33 bases left between them. The CDR3 consists of 17 residues. This specimen consisted of PBMCs, obtained at follow-up. The chain recombines TRBV12-3 or TRBV12-4 with TRBJ2-1; D could derive from TRBD1 or TRBD2 (5 bases each). The TCR sequence derives from a female donor with early-stage non-small cell lung cancer. The CDR3 DNA reads TGTGCCAGCAGCCCTGGAACGTGGTTCAGTTCCGGCCCGAGGGGGTTCTTC. It codes for CASSPGTWFSSGPRGFF.